Below, 9 T cell receptor beta chains from the same sample are listed, as sequenced in a study of metastatic and nonmetastatic thyroid tumors. TCRdb re-called the PCR reads with MiXCR. Here the sample spans fewer than 20,000 clones, around 25% being singletons. Patients underwent thyroid surgery, and none had received any treatment before it. Sample: tumor tissue. The receptors derive from a female donor with papillary thyroid cancer or a benign thyroid nodule (not recorded which). Some clones in this sample may be carry-over from other donors' samples.

The sample holds many counts of this clone. The V and J genes are TRBV7-6 and TRBJ1-6, with D possibly matching TRBD1 (6 bases). The germline CDR1 and CDR2 sequences are SGHVS and FNYEAQ. The V and J ends lost 5 bases and 8 bases respectively, with 16 bases between them. The CDR3 contains 15 residues. For the CDR3, the DNA is TGTGCCAGCAGCACCTCACAGGGCTTGTATTCACCCCTCCACTTT. Translation gives CASSTSQGLYSPLHF.

This clone has only a few counts. The rearrangement links TRBV27 to TRBJ1-1; D gene unclear. With 11 bases removed from V and 3 bases from J, the gap between germline ends came to 16 bases. CDR3 size: 13 residues. Germline CDR1 and CDR2: MNHEY and SMNVEV (reference sequence). CDR3 in DNA: TGTGCCGCCTCAAGCAAAGGGTACACTGAAGCTTTCTTT. The encoded protein is CAASSKGYTEAFF.

This clone was picked up a small number of times. The CDR3 does not end in the conserved phenylalanine or tryptophan, so this is likely a read error. The rearrangement uses TRBV12-3 or TRBV12-4 and TRBJ1-2; 7 bases map to TRBD1. The V and J ends lost 5 bases and 6 bases, in that order; junction bases with no gene match: 6. This CDR3 comprises 13 residues. The CDR3 DNA reads TGTGCCAGCAGTCGACAGGGAACGCATGGCTACACCTCC. Its translation: CASSRQGTHGYTS.

This clone was seen many times. The chain employs TRBV15 and TRBJ1-2; no clear D gene. Trimming took off 1 base at V and 4 bases at J, with 10 bases between the two ends. There are 14 residues in the CDR3. CDR1 and CDR2 from the germline V gene are LNHNV and YYDKDF (reference sequence). The CDR3 DNA reads as TGTGCCACCAGCAGAGTAGGTCCCCCCTATGGCTACACCTTC. Residues: CATSRVGPPYGYTF.

The chain couples TRBV7-2 to TRBJ2-7; the D call may be TRBD1 or TRBD2 (5 bases each). The CDR3 length is 14 residues. Trimming left V 5 bases short and J 6 bases short, with 17 bases between. From germline, CDR1 is SGHTA and CDR2 FQGNSA. The CDR3 here is CASSGTAGLGEQYF. CDR3 sequence (DNA): TGTGCCAGCAGCGGGACCGCAGGGTTGGGCGAGCAGTACTTC.

This chain connects TRBV4-2 to TRBJ2-3; D perhaps matches TRBD2 (6 bases). Trimming stripped 1 base from V and 5 bases from J, with 13 bases between. The germline V gene has CDR1 LGHNA and CDR2 YNFKEQ. This CDR3 contains 15 residues. CDR3 loop: CASSQVERGLDTQYF. DNA of the CDR3: TGTGCCAGCAGCCAAGTAGAGAGGGGACTAGATACGCAGTATTTT.

This clone showed up many times. A much larger clone is a single base away; this may be a read error. The chain carries TRBV20-1 and TRBJ2-1, with D perhaps matching TRBD1 or TRBD2 (5 bases each). This CDR3 is built from 18 residues. V was shortened by 0 bases and J by 8 bases, with 26 bases between the two germline ends. The germline V gene encodes CDR1 DFQATT and CDR2 SNEGSKA (reference sequence). CDR3 loop: CSARDLGTQGTTGDEQFF. As DNA, the CDR3 is TGCAGTGCTAGAGATCTCGGGACCCAGGGTACCACCGGCGATGAGCAGTTCTTC.

In its sample, this clone is medium-sized (0.01 to 0.1%). The genes are TRBV19 and TRBJ1-2, with D perhaps TRBD1 (5 bases). From germline, CDR1 is LNHDA and CDR2 SQIVND (reference sequence). This CDR3 is 13 amino acids long. Deletions cut 4 bases from V and 0 bases from J, with 6 bases between. The CDR3 region is CASSRGANYGYTF. CDR3 in DNA: TGTGCCAGTAGTAGAGGGGCTAACTATGGCTACACCTTC.

V and J are TRBV11-3 and TRBJ1-2, with D unresolved. The CDR3 sequence is 16 residues long. V shed 5 bases and J shed 6 bases, with 22 bases lying between them. Germline V lookup: CDR1 SGHNT, CDR2 YENEEA. This CDR3 reads CASSRSLGPGGDGYTF. For the CDR3, the DNA is TGTGCCAGCAGCCGGTCCTTGGGCCCCGGTGGGGATGGCTACACCTTC.